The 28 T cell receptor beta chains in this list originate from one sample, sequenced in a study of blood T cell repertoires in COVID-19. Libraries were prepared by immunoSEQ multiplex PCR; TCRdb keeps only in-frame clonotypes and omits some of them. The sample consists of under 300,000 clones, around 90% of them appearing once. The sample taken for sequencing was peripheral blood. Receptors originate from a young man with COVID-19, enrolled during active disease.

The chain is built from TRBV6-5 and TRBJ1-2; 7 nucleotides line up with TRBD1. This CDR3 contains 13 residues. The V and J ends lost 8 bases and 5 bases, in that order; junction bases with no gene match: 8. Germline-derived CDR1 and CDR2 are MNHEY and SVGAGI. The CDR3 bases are TGTGCCAGCGCGGGGACAGCACATTATGGCTACACCTTC. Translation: CASAGTAHYGYTF.

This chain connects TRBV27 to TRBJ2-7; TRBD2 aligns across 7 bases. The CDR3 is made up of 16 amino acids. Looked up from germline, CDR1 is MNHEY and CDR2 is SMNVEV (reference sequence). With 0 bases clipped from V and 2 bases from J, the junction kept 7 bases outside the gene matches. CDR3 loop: CASSLSLASHPYEQYF. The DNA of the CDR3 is TGTGCCAGCAGTTTATCACTAGCGAGCCACCCCTACGAGCAGTACTTC.

CDR3 in DNA: TGTGCCAGCAGCCCCTCGCCACTAGCGGATGAGCAGTTCTTC. Its translation: CASSPSPLADEQFF. The gene calls are TRBV3-1 (or the pseudogene TRBV3-2) and TRBJ2-1; 8 bases are shared with TRBD2. Germline trimming cut 4 bases from V and 8 bases from J; bases unmatched to any gene: 7. Germline CDR1 is LGHDT and CDR2 is YNNKEL (reference sequence). The length of the CDR3 is 14 residues.

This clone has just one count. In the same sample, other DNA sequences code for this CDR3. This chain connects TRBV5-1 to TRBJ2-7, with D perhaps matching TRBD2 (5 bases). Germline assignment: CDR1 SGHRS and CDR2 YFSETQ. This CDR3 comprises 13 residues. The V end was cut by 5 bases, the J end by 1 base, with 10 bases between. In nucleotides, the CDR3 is TGCGCCAGCAGTTTCGGAGGATCCTACGAGCAGTACTTC. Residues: CASSFGGSYEQYF.

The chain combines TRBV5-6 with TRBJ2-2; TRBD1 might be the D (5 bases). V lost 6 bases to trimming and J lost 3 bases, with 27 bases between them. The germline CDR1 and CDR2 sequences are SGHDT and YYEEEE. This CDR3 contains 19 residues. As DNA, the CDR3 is TGTGCCAGCACCGAAAGGGTGGCAGGGTTGATGTCGTACACCGGGGAGCTGTTTTTT. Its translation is CASTERVAGLMSYTGELFF.

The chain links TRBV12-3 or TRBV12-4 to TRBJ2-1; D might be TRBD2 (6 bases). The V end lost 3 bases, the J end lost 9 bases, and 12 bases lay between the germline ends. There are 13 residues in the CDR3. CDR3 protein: CASSFSGRGEQFF. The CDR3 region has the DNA TGTGCCAGCAGTTTTTCCGGGCGGGGTGAGCAGTTCTTC.

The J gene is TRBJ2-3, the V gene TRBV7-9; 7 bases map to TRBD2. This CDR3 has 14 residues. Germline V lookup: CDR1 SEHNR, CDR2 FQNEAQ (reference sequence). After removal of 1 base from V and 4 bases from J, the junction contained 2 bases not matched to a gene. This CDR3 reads CASSLGLAADTQYF. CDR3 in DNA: TGTGCCAGCAGCTTAGGGCTAGCGGCAGATACGCAGTATTTT.

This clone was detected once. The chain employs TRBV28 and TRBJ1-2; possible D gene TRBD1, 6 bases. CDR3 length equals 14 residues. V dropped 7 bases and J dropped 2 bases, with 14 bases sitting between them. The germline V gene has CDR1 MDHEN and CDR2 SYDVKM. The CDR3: CASTLATGNYGYTF. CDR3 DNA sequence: TGTGCCAGCACCCTCGCCACAGGGAACTATGGCTACACCTTC.

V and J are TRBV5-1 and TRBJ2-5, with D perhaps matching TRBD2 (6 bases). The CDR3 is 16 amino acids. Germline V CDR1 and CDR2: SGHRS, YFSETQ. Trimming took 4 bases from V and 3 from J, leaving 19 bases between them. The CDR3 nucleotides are TGCGCCAGCAGCATATCCGGGACTGGGGGTGAAGAGACCCAGTACTTC. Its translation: CASSISGTGGEETQYF.

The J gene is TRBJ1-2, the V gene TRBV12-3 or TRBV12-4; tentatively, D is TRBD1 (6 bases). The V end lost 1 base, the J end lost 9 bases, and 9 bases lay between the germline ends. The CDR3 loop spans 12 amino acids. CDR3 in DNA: TGTGCCAGCAGTTTAGAGGGGGTTAGCTACACCTTC. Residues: CASSLEGVSYTF.

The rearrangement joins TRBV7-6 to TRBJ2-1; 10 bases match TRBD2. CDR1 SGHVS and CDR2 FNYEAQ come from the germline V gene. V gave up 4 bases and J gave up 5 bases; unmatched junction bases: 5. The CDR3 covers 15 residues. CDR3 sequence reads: CASSSSGGAHNEQFF. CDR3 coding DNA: TGTGCCAGCAGCTCGAGCGGGGGGGCTCACAATGAGCAGTTCTTC. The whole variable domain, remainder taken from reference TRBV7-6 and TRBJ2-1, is GAGVSQSPRYKVTKRGQDVALRCDPISGHVSLYWYRQALGQGPEFLTYFNYEAQQDKSGLPNDRFSAERPEGSISTLTIQRTEQRDSAMYRCASSSSGGAHNEQFFGPGTRLTVL.

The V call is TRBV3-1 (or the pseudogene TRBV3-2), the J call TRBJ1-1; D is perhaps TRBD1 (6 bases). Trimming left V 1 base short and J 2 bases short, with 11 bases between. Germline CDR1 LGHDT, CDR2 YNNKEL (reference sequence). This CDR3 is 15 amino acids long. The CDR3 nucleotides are TGTGCCAGCAGCCAAGCTGGGGGACAAAACACTGAAGCTTTCTTT. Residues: CASSQAGGQNTEAFF.

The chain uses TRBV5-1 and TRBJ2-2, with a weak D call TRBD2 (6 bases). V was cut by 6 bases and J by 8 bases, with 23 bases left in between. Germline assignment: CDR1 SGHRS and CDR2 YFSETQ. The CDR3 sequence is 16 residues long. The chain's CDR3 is CASKPAPSARFGELFF. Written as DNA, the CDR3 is TGCGCCAGCAAACCGGCCCCTAGCGCCAGATTTGGGGAGCTGTTTTTT.

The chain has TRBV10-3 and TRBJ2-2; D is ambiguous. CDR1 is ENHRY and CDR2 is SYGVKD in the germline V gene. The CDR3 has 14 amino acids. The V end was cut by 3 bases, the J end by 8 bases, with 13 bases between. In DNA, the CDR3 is TGTGCCATCAGTGATCGAGATACTTGGGGGGAGCTGTTTTTT. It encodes CAISDRDTWGELFF.

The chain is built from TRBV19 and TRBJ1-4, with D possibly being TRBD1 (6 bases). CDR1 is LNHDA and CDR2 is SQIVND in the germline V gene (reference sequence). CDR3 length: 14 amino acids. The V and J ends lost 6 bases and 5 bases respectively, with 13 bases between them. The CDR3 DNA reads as TGTGCCAGTAGAGAAGGGGGAATCAATGAAAAACTGTTTTTT. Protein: CASREGGINEKLFF.

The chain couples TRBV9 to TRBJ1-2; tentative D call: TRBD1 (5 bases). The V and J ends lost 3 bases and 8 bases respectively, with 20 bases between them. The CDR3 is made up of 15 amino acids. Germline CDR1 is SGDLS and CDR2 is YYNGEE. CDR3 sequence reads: CASSAFGHGSEGYTF. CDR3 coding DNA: TGTGCCAGCAGCGCCTTCGGACACGGCTCGGAGGGCTACACCTTC.

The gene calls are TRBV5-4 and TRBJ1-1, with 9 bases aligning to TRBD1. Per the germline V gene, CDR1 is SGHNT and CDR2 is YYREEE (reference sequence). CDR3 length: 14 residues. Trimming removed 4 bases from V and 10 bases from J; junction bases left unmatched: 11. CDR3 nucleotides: TGTGCCAGCAGCGCCTCCGGGACAGGGATCGCAGCTTTCTTT. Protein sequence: CASSASGTGIAAFF.

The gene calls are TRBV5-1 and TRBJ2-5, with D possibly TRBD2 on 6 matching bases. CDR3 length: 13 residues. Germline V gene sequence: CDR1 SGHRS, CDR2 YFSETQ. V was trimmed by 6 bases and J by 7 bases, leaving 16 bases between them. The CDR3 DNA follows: TGCGCCAGCATGGATAGCGGTGAGAGGACCCAGTACTTC. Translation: CASMDSGERTQYF.

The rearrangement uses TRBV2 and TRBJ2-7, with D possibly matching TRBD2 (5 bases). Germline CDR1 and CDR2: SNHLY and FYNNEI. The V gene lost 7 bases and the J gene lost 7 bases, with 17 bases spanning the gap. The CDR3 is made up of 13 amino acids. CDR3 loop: CASTETYTGEQYF. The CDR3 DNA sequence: TGTGCCAGCACCGAGACGTACACGGGGGAGCAGTACTTC.

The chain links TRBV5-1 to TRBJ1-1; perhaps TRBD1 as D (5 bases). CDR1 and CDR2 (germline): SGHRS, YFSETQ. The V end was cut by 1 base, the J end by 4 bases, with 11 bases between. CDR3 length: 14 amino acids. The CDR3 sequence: CASSLFQGGTEAFF. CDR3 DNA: TGCGCCAGCAGCTTGTTTCAGGGCGGCACTGAAGCTTTCTTT.

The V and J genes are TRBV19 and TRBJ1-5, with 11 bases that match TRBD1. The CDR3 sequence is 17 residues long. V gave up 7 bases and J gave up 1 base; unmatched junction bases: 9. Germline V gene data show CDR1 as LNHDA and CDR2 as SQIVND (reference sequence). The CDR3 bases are TGTGCCAGTACCCCTTGGACAGGGGGCAGGAGCAATCAGCCCCAGCATTTT. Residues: CASTPWTGGRSNQPQHF.

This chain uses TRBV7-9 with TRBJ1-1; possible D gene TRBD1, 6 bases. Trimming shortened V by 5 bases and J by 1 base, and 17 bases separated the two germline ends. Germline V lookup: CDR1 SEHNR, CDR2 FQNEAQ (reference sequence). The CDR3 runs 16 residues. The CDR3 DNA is TGTGCCAGCAGCCCCGTGGGGGGGGGCTCGAACACTGAAGCTTTCTTT. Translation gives CASSPVGGGSNTEAFF.

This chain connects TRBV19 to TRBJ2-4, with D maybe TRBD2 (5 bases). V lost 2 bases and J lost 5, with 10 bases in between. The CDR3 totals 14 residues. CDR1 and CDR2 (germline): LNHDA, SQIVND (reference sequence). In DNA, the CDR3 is TGTGCCAGTAGTATATGGGAGAAGCAAAACATTCAGTACTTC. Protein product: CASSIWEKQNIQYF.

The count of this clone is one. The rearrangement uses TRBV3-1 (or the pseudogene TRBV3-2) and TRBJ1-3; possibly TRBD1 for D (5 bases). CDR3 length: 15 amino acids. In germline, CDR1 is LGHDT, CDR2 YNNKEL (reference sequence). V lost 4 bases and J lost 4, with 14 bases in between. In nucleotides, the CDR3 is TGTGCCAGCAGCCTAAGGGGCACAGAAGGAAACACCATATATTTT. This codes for CASSLRGTEGNTIYF.

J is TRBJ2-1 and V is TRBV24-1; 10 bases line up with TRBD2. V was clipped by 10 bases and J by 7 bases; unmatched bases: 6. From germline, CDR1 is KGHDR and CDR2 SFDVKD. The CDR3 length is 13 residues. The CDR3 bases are TGTGCCACAGCAGCGGGGGGGAGGAATGAGCAGTTCTTC. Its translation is CATAAGGRNEQFF.

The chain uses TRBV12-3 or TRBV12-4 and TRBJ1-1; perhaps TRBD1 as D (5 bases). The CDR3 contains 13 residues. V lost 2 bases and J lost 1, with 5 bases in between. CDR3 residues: CASSLQGNTEAFF. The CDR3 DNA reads TGTGCCAGCAGTTTACAGGGGAACACTGAAGCTTTCTTT.

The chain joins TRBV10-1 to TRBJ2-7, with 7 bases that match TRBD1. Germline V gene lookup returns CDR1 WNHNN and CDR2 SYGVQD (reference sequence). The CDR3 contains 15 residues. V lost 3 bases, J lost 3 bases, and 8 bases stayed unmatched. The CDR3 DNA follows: TGCGCCAGCAGTGATGGCACAGGGGAAGGCTACGAGCAGTACTTC. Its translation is CASSDGTGEGYEQYF.

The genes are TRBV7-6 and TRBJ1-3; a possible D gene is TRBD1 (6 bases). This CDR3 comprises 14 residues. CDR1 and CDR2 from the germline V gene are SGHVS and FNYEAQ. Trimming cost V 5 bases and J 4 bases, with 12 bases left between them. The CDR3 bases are TGTGCCAGCAGCCGTACTCAGGGGGGAAACACCATATATTTT. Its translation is CASSRTQGGNTIYF.